The rows below give T cell receptor beta chains drawn from one sample of a study of cytomegalovirus exposure and HLA in healthy donors. Data came from immunoSEQ multiplex PCR; TCRdb stores just in-frame clones and leaves some out. The sample yields about 130,000 clones, over 60% seen once. Specimen: PBMCs. The origin of the receptors is a human donor in good health. Both conserved end residues are part of each CDR3. A D gene is named only where the DNA matches it firmly. Size is stated for part of the rows, as once, few or many counts, or as a class when the clone is expanded.

v_gene: TRBV6-1; j_gene: TRBJ2-7; d_gene: TRBD1; len: 14; abundance: -; CDR3nt: TGTGCCAGCAGTGAACCGACAGGGGTCTACGAGCAGTACTTC; CDR3aa: CASSEPTGVYEQYF
v_gene: TRBV7-2; j_gene: TRBJ1-6; d_gene: TRBD1; len: 15; abundance: -; CDR3nt: TGTGCCAGCAGTTTAAGAGGACAGGGCGATTCACCCCTCCACTTT; CDR3aa: CASSLRGQGDSPLHF
v_gene: TRBV6-4; j_gene: TRBJ2-3; d_gene: -; len: 15; abundance: -; CDR3nt: TGTGCCAGCAGTGACTCATCAGGGGGCACAGATACGCAGTATTTT; CDR3aa: CASSDSSGGTDTQYF
v_gene: TRBV4-1; j_gene: TRBJ2-1; d_gene: TRBD2; len: 18; abundance: -; CDR3nt: TGCGCCAGCAGCCAAGAGCGGGGGGGCCCAATTACAGACAATGAGCAGTTCTTC; CDR3aa: CASSQERGGPITDNEQFF
v_gene: TRBV4-2; j_gene: TRBJ2-2; d_gene: TRBD2; len: 18; abundance: -; CDR3nt: TGTGCCAGCAGCCACGGACTAGCGGGGGGGCAGGACACCGGGGAGCTGTTTTTT; CDR3aa: CASSHGLAGGQDTGELFF
v_gene: TRBV21-1; j_gene: TRBJ1-2; d_gene: -; len: 13; abundance: -; CDR3nt: TGTGCCAGCAGCACCGGACAGGTTTATGGCTACACCTTC; CDR3aa: CASSTGQVYGYTF
v_gene: TRBV6-6; j_gene: TRBJ1-4; d_gene: TRBD1; len: 15; abundance: -; CDR3nt: TGTGCCAGCAGCCCCGAGGACAGGGCGAATGAAAAACTGTTTTTT; CDR3aa: CASSPEDRANEKLFF
v_gene: TRBV6-5; j_gene: TRBJ1-2; d_gene: TRBD1; len: 15; abundance: -; CDR3nt: TGTGCCAGCAGTTGGTTGACAGGGGACATCTATGGCTACACCTTC; CDR3aa: CASSWLTGDIYGYTF
v_gene: TRBV7-9; j_gene: TRBJ2-1; d_gene: -; len: 11; abundance: -; CDR3nt: TGTGCCAGCAGCTTAGCCCGTGAGCAGTTCTTC; CDR3aa: CASSLAREQFF
v_gene: TRBV5-4; j_gene: TRBJ2-6; d_gene: -; len: 16; abundance: -; CDR3nt: TGTGCCAGCAGCTTGCAGGGAAGCTCTGGGGCCAACGTCCTGACTTTC; CDR3aa: CASSLQGSSGANVLTF
v_gene: TRBV7-3; j_gene: TRBJ1-3; d_gene: -; len: 15; abundance: -; CDR3nt: TGTGCCAGCAGCTTAATGGGGGGAACAGGAAACACCATATATTTT; CDR3aa: CASSLMGGTGNTIYF
v_gene: TRBV2; j_gene: TRBJ1-5; d_gene: -; len: 13; abundance: -; CDR3nt: TGTGCCAGCACGGTGGCAGCAGGTCAGCCCCAGCATTTT; CDR3aa: CASTVAAGQPQHF
v_gene: TRBV18; j_gene: TRBJ2-1; d_gene: -; len: 16; abundance: -; CDR3nt: TGTGCCAGCTCACCACCTAAATGGGCTTCGGTTCATGAGCAGTTCTTC; CDR3aa: CASSPPKWASVHEQFF
v_gene: TRBV28; j_gene: TRBJ2-7; d_gene: TRBD1; len: 15; abundance: -; CDR3nt: TGTGCCAGCATCCCTTCCAGGGGGTTCTTGTACGAGCAGTACTTC; CDR3aa: CASIPSRGFLYEQYF
v_gene: TRBV5-1; j_gene: TRBJ1-2; d_gene: TRBD1; len: 14; abundance: -; CDR3nt: TGCGCCAGCAGCTTGGCACAGGGGCAGTTTGGCTACACCTTC; CDR3aa: CASSLAQGQFGYTF
v_gene: TRBV6-6; j_gene: TRBJ2-7; d_gene: -; len: 14; abundance: -; CDR3nt: TGTGCCAGCTCCCCCGCGGGGTATACCTACGAGCAGTACTTC; CDR3aa: CASSPAGYTYEQYF
v_gene: TRBV6-1; j_gene: TRBJ2-2; d_gene: -; len: 15; abundance: -; CDR3nt: TGTGCCAGCAAAGCCGTCGGTGGAGGCATAGGGGAGCTGTTTTTT; CDR3aa: CASKAVGGGIGELFF
v_gene: TRBV19; j_gene: TRBJ2-7; d_gene: -; len: 15; abundance: -; CDR3nt: TGTGCCAGTAGTCCCCTAGCGTCGAGCTCCTACGAGCAGTACTTC; CDR3aa: CASSPLASSSYEQYF
v_gene: TRBV11-2; j_gene: TRBJ2-2; d_gene: -; len: 13; abundance: -; CDR3nt: TGTGCCAGCAGACTAGCGAACACCGGGGAGCTGTTTTTT; CDR3aa: CASRLANTGELFF
v_gene: TRBV5-4; j_gene: TRBJ2-5; d_gene: -; len: 14; abundance: few; CDR3nt: TGTGCCAGCAGCTTTCAGGGGAACCAAGAGACCCAGTACTTC; CDR3aa: CASSFQGNQETQYF
v_gene: TRBV7-8; j_gene: TRBJ2-3; d_gene: TRBD2; len: 16; abundance: -; CDR3nt: TGTGCCAGCAGCTTAGGGCTAGCGGGGATCACAGATACGCAGTATTTT; CDR3aa: CASSLGLAGITDTQYF
v_gene: TRBV7-9; j_gene: TRBJ2-3; d_gene: TRBD1; len: 16; abundance: -; CDR3nt: TGTGCCAGCAGCTCAGGGGGCGGGTTTTCAGCTGATACGCAGTATTTT; CDR3aa: CASSSGGGFSADTQYF
v_gene: TRBV7-9; j_gene: TRBJ2-5; d_gene: TRBD2; len: 15; abundance: -; CDR3nt: TGTGCCAGCAGCTCAGCCCTGGGACTAGCAGAGACCCAGTACTTC; CDR3aa: CASSSALGLAETQYF
v_gene: TRBV4-1; j_gene: TRBJ2-5; d_gene: TRBD2; len: 16; abundance: -; CDR3nt: TGCGCCAGCCGGTGGGCCTGGCGGGGGAAGCAGGAGACCCAGTACTTC; CDR3aa: CASRWAWRGKQETQYF
v_gene: TRBV6-5; j_gene: TRBJ1-1; d_gene: TRBD1; len: 14; abundance: -; CDR3nt: TGTGCCAGCAGCTCAAGACAGGGGGCCACTGAAGCTTTCTTT; CDR3aa: CASSSRQGATEAFF
v_gene: TRBV19; j_gene: TRBJ1-5; d_gene: -; len: 14; abundance: -; CDR3nt: TGTGCCAGTAGTATTTCAGGGGGCAATCAGCCCCAGCATTTT; CDR3aa: CASSISGGNQPQHF
v_gene: TRBV5-1; j_gene: TRBJ1-2; d_gene: -; len: 12; abundance: few; CDR3nt: TGCGCCAGCAGCTCCGACAGGAATGGCTACACCTTC; CDR3aa: CASSSDRNGYTF
v_gene: TRBV7-9; j_gene: TRBJ2-2; d_gene: TRBD1; len: 16; abundance: -; CDR3nt: TGTGCCAGCTCCAAGGGGGGACAGGGGAACACCGGGGAGCTGTTTTTT; CDR3aa: CASSKGGQGNTGELFF
v_gene: TRBV16; j_gene: TRBJ1-1; d_gene: -; len: 14; abundance: -; CDR3nt: TGTGCCAGCAGCCAATCGCAGGGCTGGACTGAAGCTTTCTTT; CDR3aa: CASSQSQGWTEAFF